This T cell receptor beta chain was identified during a study of T-cell memory formation after mild COVID-19. Regarding the study as a whole: Whether day 37 second-wave clones are SARS-CoV-2-specific was not confirmed.

5'RACE, which relied on constant-segment primers, yielded TCR alpha and TCR beta cDNA libraries carrying sample barcodes and UMIs. TCRdb re-called the 5' RACE reads with MiXCR, one entry per CDR3 protein. The profile covers 300,000 to 400,000 distinct CDR3 sequences, with around 13% appearing a single time and 22% taken by the ten largest. This clonotype appeared many times. Antigen specificity is unknown. This CDR3 has 16 residues. Germline values: CDR1 SGHDT, CDR2 YYEEEE. Trimming took off 0 bases at V and 4 bases at J, with 13 bases between the two ends. The chain links TRBV5-6 to TRBJ2-2; D might be TRBD2 (6 bases). The sample taken for sequencing was PBMCs or a T cell subset sorted from them (not recorded which). The sequence came from a man in his late teens or twenties who had mild COVID-19 (a few samples of this study predate the infection). Cell type and time point are not known. The CDR3 nucleotides read TGTGCCAGCAGCTTGGCGACTAGTAGTGTCACCGGGGAGCTGTTTTTT. It translates to CASSLATSSVTGELFF.